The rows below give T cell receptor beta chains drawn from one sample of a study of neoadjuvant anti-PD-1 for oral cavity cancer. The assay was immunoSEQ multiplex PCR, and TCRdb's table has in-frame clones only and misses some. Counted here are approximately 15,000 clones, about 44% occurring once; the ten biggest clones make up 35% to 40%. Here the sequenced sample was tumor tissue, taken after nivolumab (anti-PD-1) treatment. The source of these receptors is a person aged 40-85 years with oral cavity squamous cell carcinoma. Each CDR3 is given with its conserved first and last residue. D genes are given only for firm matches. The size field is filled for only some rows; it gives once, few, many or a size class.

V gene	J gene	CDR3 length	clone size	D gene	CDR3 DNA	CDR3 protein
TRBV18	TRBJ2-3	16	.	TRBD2	TGTGCCAGCTCACCGGGCGGGGGGGCGTCTACAGATACGCAGTATTTT	CASSPGGGASTDTQYF
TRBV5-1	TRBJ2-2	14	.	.	TGCGCCAGCCTTGATACGGCGAACACCGGGGAGCTGTTTTTT	CASLDTANTGELFF
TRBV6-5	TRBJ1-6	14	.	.	TGTGCCAGCAGGCAGGGGCGGGGTAATTCACCCCTCCACTTT	CASRQGRGNSPLHF
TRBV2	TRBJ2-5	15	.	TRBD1	TGTGCCAGCAGCCCCGACAGGGGAAGGCGGGAGACCCAGTACTTC	CASSPDRGRRETQYF
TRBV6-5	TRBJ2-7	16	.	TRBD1	TGTGCCAGCAGTTACTCCCGGGACAGGCTCTCCTACGAGCAGTACTTC	CASSYSRDRLSYEQYF
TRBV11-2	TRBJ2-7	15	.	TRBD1	TGTGCCAGCAGCCAGGACAGGTCTCCGCTCTACGAGCAGTACTTC	CASSQDRSPLYEQYF
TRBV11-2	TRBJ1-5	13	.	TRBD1	TGTGCCAGCAGCCAGGGGGGGGATCAGCCCCAGCATTTT	CASSQGGDQPQHF
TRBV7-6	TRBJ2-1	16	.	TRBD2	TGTGCCAGCAGCCCAAAGCGGGGGGTCTCCTACAATGAGCAGTTCTTC	CASSPKRGVSYNEQFF
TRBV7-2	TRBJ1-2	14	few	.	TGTGCCAGCAGCCAACCCGGGACCGGCTATGGCTACACCTTC	CASSQPGTGYGYTF
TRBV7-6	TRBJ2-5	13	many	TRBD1	TGTGCCAGCAGCTTAGGGGACAGCAAGACCCAGTACTTC	CASSLGDSKTQYF
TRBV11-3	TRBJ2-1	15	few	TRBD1	TGTGCCAGCAGCAGGGACAGGGGCCCCTACAATGAGCAGTTCTTC	CASSRDRGPYNEQFF
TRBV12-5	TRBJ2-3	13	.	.	TGTGCTAGTGGTTTAGCGGGCACAGATACGCAGTATTTT	CASGLAGTDTQYF
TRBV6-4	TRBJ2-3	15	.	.	TGTGCCAGCATCCCCCGGGGCACCTTCACAGATACGCAGTATTTT	CASIPRGTFTDTQYF
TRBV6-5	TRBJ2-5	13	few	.	TGTGCCAGCAGTTACCAGCGACAAGAGACCCAGTACTTC	CASSYQRQETQYF
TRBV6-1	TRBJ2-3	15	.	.	TGTGCCAGCAGGGTGGAACGGCGCGGCACAGATACGCAGTATTTT	CASRVERRGTDTQYF
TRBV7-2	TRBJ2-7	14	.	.	TGTGCCAGCAGCTTAGCGAGACGGTCAGGGGAGCAGTACTTC	CASSLARRSGEQYF
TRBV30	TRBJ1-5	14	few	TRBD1	TGTGCCTGGAGTTCGACAGGGTTAAGGCAGCCCCAGCATTTT	CAWSSTGLRQPQHF
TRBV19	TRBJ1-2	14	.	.	TGTGCCAGTAGTATAGGTCGAGCTAACTATGGCTACACCTTC	CASSIGRANYGYTF
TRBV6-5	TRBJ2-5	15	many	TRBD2	TGTGCCGCCCATGGGTTGCGGGGGGGCGGAGAGACCCAGTACTTC	CAAHGLRGGGETQYF
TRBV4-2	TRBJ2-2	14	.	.	TGTGCCAGCAGTCATACAGAGAACACCGGGGAGCTGTTTTTT	CASSHTENTGELFF
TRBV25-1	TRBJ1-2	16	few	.	TGTGCCAGCAGTGACGATGGGGGGGTAGTGAACTATGGCTACACCTTC	CASSDDGGVVNYGYTF
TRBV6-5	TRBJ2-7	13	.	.	TGTGCCAGCAAATTAGGGGGGCCCTACGAGCAGTACTTC	CASKLGGPYEQYF
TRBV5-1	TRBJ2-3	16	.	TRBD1	TGCGCCAGCAGCTTGGCCGTTGGACAGGGGCGGGATACGCAGTATTTT	CASSLAVGQGRDTQYF
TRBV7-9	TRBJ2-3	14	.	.	TGTGCCAGCAGCTTATTCTTGAGCACAGATACGCAGTATTTT	CASSLFLSTDTQYF
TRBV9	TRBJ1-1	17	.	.	TGTGCCAGCAGCGTAGCTACAGGCGGGAACCCGAACACTGAAGCTTTCTTT	CASSVATGGNPNTEAFF
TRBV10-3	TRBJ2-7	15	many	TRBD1	TGTGCCATCAGTGCCGGACAGGGGACAACCTACGAGCAGTACTTC	CAISAGQGTTYEQYF
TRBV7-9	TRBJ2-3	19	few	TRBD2	TGTGCCAGCAGCTTGGATAGGGCTAGCGGGGGTAAACCCACAGATACGCAGTATTTT	CASSLDRASGGKPTDTQYF
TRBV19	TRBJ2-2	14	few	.	TGTGCCAGTAGTGCTCAGGGGAACACCGGGGAGCTGTTTTTT	CASSAQGNTGELFF
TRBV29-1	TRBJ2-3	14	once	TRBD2	TGCAGCGTTGGGACTAGCGGGGGGGCTTATACGCAGTATTTT	CSVGTSGGAYTQYF
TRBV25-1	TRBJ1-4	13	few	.	TGTGCCAGCAGTGAACGAGGGGCAGAAAAACTGTTTTTT	CASSERGAEKLFF
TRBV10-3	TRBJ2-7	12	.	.	TGTGCCATCAGTGGGACAGCCTACGAGCAGTACTTC	CAISGTAYEQYF
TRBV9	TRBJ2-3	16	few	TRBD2	TGTGCCAGCAGCGTACTAGCGGGGGGGGGCACAGATACGCAGTATTTT	CASSVLAGGGTDTQYF
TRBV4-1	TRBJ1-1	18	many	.	TGCGCCAGCAGCCAAGATCCGACTTTTCGGGGGCAAAACACTGAAGCTTTCTTT	CASSQDPTFRGQNTEAFF
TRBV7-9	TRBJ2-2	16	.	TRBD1	TGTGCCAGCAGCGAGGGACAGGGTTCAACAACCGGGGAGCTGTTTTTT	CASSEGQGSTTGELFF
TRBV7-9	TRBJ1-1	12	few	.	TGTGCCAGCAGCTTAGACGGGGGTAAAGCTTTCTTT	CASSLDGGKAFF
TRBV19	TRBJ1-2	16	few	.	TGTGCCAGTAGTCCCGCCGGCCGATCTGGGGGGTATGGCTACACCTTC	CASSPAGRSGGYGYTF
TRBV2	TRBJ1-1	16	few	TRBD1	TGTGCCAGCAGTAAATTTTTACAGGGGGCGAACACTGAAGCTTTCTTT	CASSKFLQGANTEAFF
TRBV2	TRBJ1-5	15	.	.	TGTGCCAGCAGTGGGTCAATCTATAGCAATCAGCCCCAGCATTTT	CASSGSIYSNQPQHF